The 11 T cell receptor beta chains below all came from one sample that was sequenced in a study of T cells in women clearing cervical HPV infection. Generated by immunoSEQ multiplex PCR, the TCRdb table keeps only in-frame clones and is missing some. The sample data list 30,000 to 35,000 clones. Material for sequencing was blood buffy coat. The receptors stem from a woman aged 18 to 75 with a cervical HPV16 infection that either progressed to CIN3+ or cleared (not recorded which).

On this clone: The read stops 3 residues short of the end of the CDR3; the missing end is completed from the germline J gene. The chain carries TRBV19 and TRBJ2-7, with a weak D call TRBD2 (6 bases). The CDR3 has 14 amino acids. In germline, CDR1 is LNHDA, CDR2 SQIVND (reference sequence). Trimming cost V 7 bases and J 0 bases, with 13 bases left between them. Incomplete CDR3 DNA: TGTGCCAGTAAGATTAGCGGTTTCTCCTACGAG. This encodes CASKISGFSYE. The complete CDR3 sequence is CASKISGFSYEQYF.

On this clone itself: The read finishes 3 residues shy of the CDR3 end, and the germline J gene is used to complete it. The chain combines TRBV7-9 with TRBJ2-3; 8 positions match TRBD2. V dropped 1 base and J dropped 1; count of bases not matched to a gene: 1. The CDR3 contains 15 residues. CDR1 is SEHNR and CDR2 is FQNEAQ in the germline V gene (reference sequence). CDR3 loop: CASSLVAGRTDTQYF. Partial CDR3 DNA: TGTGCCAGCAGCTTAGTAGCGGGGCGCACAGATACG.

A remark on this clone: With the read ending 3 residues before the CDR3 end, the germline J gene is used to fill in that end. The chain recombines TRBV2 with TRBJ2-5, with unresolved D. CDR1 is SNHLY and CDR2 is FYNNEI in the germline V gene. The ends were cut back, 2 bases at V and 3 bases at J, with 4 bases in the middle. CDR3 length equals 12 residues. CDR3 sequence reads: CASSETEETQYF. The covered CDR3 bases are TGTGCCAGCAGTGAAACAGAAGAGACC.

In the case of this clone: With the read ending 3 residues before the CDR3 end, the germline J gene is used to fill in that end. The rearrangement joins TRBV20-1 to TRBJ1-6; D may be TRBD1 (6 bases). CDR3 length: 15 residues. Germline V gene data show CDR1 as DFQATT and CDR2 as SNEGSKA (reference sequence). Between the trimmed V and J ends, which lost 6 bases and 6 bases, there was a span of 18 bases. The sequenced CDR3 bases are TGCAGTGCCCGGCGGCAGGGGCTTTTTAATTCACCC. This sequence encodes CSARRQGLFNSP. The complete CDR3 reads CSARRQGLFNSPLHF.

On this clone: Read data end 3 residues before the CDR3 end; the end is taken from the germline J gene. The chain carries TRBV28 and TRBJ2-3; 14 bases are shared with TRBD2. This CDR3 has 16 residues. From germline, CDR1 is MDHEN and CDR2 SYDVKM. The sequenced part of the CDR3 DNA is TGTGCCAGCAGTTTGCTCGGACTAGCGGGGGGCTTGACG. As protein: CASSLLGLAGGLT. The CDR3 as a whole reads CASSLLGLAGGLTQYF.

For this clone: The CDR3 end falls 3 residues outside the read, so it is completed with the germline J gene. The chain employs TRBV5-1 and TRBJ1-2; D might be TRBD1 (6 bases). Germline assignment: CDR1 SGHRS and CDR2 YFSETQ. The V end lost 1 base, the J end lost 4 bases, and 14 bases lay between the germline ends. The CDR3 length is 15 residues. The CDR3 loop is CASSLTGPPGYGYTF. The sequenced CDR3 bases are TGCGCCAGCAGCTTGACAGGGCCCCCGGGCTATGGC. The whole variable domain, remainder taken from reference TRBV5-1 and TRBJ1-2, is KAGVTQTPRYLIKTRGQQVTLSCSPISGHRSVSWYQQTPGQGLQFLFEYFSETQRNKGNFPGRFSGRQFSNSRSEMNVSTLELGDSALYLCASSLTGPPGYGYTFGSGTRLTVV.

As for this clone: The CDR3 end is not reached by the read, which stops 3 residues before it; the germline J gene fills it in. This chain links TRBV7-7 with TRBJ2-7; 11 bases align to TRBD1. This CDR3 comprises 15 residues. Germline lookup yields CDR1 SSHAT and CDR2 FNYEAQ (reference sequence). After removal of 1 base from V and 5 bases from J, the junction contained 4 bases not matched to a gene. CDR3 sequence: CASSLGGGQGDEQYF. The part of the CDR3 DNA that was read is TGTGCCAGCAGCTTAGGCGGGGGACAGGGGGACGAG.

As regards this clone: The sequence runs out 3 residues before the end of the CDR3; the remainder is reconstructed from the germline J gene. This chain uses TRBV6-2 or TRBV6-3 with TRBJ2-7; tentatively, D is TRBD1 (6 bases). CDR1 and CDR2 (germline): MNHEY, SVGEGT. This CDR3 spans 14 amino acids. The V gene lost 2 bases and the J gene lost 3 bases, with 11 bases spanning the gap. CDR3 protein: CASSYGGVDYEQYF. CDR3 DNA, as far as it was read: TGTGCCAGCAGTTACGGGGGCGTTGACTACGAG.

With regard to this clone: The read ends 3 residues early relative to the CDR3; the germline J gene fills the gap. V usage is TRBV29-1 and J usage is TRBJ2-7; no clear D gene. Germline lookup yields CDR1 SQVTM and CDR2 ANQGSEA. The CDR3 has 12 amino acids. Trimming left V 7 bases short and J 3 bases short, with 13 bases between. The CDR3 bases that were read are TGCAGCGCCACCCGAGGCGGCTACGAG. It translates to CSATRGGYE. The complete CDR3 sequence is CSATRGGYEQYF.

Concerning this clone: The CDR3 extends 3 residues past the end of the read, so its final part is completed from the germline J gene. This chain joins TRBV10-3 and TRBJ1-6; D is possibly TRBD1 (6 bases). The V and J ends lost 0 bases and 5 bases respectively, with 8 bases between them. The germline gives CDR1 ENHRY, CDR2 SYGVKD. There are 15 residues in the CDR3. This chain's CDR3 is CAISESRQDNSPLHF. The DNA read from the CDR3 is TGTGCCATCAGTGAGTCGAGACAGGATAATTCACCC.

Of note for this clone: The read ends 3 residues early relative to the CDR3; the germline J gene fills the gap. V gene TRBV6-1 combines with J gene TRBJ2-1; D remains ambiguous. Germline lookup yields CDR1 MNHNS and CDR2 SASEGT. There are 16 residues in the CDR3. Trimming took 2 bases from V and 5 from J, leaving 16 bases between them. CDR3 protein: CASSEYTMAVNNEQFF. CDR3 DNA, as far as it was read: TGTGCCAGCAGTGAATATACGATGGCTGTCAACAATGAG.